The TCR beta chain described here comes from a study of identical twins. V dropped 5 bases and J dropped 2 bases, with 3 bases sitting between them. There are 11 residues in the CDR3. The germline V gene has CDR1 SGHTA and CDR2 FQGNSA. TCRdb called the 5' RACE reads again in MiXCR, with one record for every CDR3 protein. The profile covers roughly 200,000 distinct CDR3 sequences, with around 8% appearing a single time and 1.9% taken by the ten largest. This sample was also put to use in a study of yellow fever vaccine responses in identical twins.

Sequences were obtained from memory (CD45RO+) T cells sorted from blood. The V gene is TRBV7-2, the J gene TRBJ1-1; D gene uncertain. This sequence originates from a woman aged 18-29 years in good health. The CDR3: CASSINTEAFF. CDR3 sequence (DNA): TGTGCCAGCAGCATAAACACTGAAGCTTTCTTT.